The 6 T cell receptor beta chains below all came from one sample that was sequenced in a study of blood T cells in healthy people across ages. PCR was performed a second time for about 6 to 11 cycles using a sample-barcoded 5' primer and a J-beta primer mix. A single record per CDR3 protein comes from TCRdb applying MiXCR to the 5' RACE reads. In the table there are around 900,000 distinct CDR3 sequences, roughly 47% of which are singletons. The sample consisted of blood. These receptors all stem from a woman in her fifties or sixties in good health.

In its sample, this clonotype was seen many times. The genes are TRBV12-3 or TRBV12-4 and TRBJ2-4; D is uncertain. Trimming left V 3 bases short and J 0 bases short, with 15 bases between. The CDR3 totals 17 residues. CDR3 region: CASSFGEVQIAKNIQYF. DNA for the CDR3: TGTGCCAGCAGTTTCGGTGAAGTCCAAATAGCCAAAAACATTCAGTACTTC.

The CDR3 spells CASSPPTSGFYEQYF. The CDR3 nucleotides read TGCGCCAGCAGCCCACCGACTAGCGGATTCTACGAGCAGTACTTC. The rearrangement uses TRBV4-1 and TRBJ2-7, with 9 bases that match TRBD2. V shed 4 bases, J shed 3 bases, and the junction held 7 bases outside the gene matches. Germline CDR1 is MGHRA and CDR2 is YSYEKL. The CDR3 runs 15 residues.

This clonotype has just one count. This chain joins TRBV4-1 and TRBJ1-5; maybe TRBD1 (5 bases). The V end lost 1 base, the J end lost 2 bases, and 9 bases lay between the germline ends. CDR1 MGHRA and CDR2 YSYEKL come from the germline V gene. The CDR3 has 15 residues. The CDR3 here is CASSQGGRGNQPQHF. CDR3 DNA: TGCGCCAGCAGCCAAGGGGGCCGTGGCAATCAGCCCCAGCATTTT.

The chain is built from TRBV18 and TRBJ1-1; D ambiguous. Germline lookup yields CDR1 KGHSH and CDR2 LQKENI. CDR3 length: 14 residues. V was pared by 2 bases and J by 1 base, with 8 bases between. The CDR3 bases are TGTGCCAGCTCACCAAGATCGAGGAACACTGAAGCTTTCTTT. Its translation: CASSPRSRNTEAFF.

This clonotype was detected only a few times. This chain links TRBV20-1 with TRBJ2-1; D remains unclear. The ends were cut back, 0 bases at V and 5 bases at J, with 14 bases in the middle. The CDR3 sequence is 15 residues long. Germline CDR1 reads DFQATT; CDR2 reads SNEGSKA (reference sequence). The CDR3 nucleotides read TGCAGTGCTAGAGATTGGGAATCACTAAACAATGAGCAGTTCTTC. It translates to CSARDWESLNNEQFF.

The chain recombines TRBV18 with TRBJ1-2; D not resolved. V was clipped by 2 bases and J by 5 bases, with 15 bases between them. The CDR3 spans 15 residues. Per germline, CDR1 KGHSH and CDR2 LQKENI. The CDR3: CASSPKGSGPYGYTF. DNA of the CDR3: TGTGCCAGCTCACCAAAGGGCTCCGGGCCATATGGCTACACCTTC.